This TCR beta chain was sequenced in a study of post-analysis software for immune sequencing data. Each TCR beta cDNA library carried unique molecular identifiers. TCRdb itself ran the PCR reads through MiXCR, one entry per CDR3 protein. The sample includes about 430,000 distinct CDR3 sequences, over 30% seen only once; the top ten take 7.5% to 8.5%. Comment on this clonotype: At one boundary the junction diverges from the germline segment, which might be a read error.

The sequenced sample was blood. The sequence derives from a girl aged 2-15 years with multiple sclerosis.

The CDR3 sequence: CSARDQHKDREGYGHTF. DNA for the CDR3: TGCAGTGCTAGAGATCAACATAAGGACAGGGAGGGGTATGGCCACACCTTC. This chain uses TRBV20-1 with TRBJ1-2, with 8 positions matching TRBD1. Germline lookup yields CDR1 DFQATT and CDR2 SNEGSKA (reference sequence). CDR3 length: 17 amino acids.